Given below is one T cell receptor (beta chain) in context. The table lists this clonotype with many counts. The antigen it recognizes is unknown. The sample holds no much larger clone one base away, and base qualities are not on file. This specimen belongs to a study of T cell repertoires in cytomegalovirus infection (dated by TCRdb to about 2019). About the study as a whole: Alongside well-studied HLA-B-restricted epitopes, the peptide stimulations were aimed at recently identified HLA-C-restricted CMV epitopes, whose presentation resists viral immunomodulation. Because public TCR beta signatures pointed to carriage of CMV infection together with the matching HLA type, the HLA type of each donor mattered for the analysis.

Sequencing instrument: Illumina HiSeq 1500. The public reads were reanalyzed by TCRdb: fastp trimming at Q25, MiXCR alignment, in-frame beta chains only. Entries that share a CDR3 protein sequence are merged under the most common genes and DNA. The sample data list about 160,000 distinct CDR3 sequences, and about 20% of these were observed just once. About 25% of the sample lies in the top ten. Overall study outcomes, separate from this receptor: The ex vivo response was dominated by HLA-C-restricted CMV-specific TCR beta clonotypes, which also provided the single most frequent clonotype in two of eight donors. In both this cohort and an independent approximately 350-donor cohort, the cumulative frequency of public TCR beta family members distinguished carriers of CMV infection plus the relevant HLA type.

Including the terminal cysteine and phenylalanine, the CDR3 comprises 12 residues. CDR3 DNA only is kept here, 36 bases in frame from base 1. Trimming at the junction amounts to 2 bases on V and 6 bases on J, and the germline ends lie 8 bases apart. CDR1 is given as MNHEY and CDR2 as SVGEGT, both from the germline V gene. Interpreted using the paper, the treatment or condition label stands for: in vitro stimulation with specific CMV peptide epitopes to enrich CMV-specific T cells. This receptor was identified in a human donor in good health (CMV status not recorded). Some clones in this sample may be carry-over from other donors' samples. The receptor chain draws on TRBV6-2 or TRBV6-3 and TRBJ2-7, with an unclear D gene assignment. This specimen was CD8+ T cells from cultured PBMCs, taken from culture after CMV antigen stimulation. The CDR3 in this case is CASSYQPSEQYF. The sequenced DNA: TGTGCCAGCAGTTACCAACCCTCCGAGCAGTACTTC.